This TCR beta chain was captured by sequencing in a study of cytomegalovirus exposure and HLA in healthy donors. It was with 60 Vbeta and 13 Jbeta primers that the PCR ran. Sequenced by immunoSEQ multiplex PCR; TCRdb stores in-frame clones only, minus some. The table has roughly 160,000 clones, around 80% seen once; the top ten hold 1%. The CDR3 runs 17 residues. Trimming cost V 2 bases and J 0 bases; bases outside gene matches: 6. CDR1 and CDR2 (germline): SGHVS, FQNEAQ. Source material: PBMCs. The chain links TRBV7-8 to TRBJ1-1, with 10 bases lining up with TRBD1. This receptor was identified in a woman aged 45-65 years in good health and CMV-seropositive. CDR3 bases: TGTGCCAGCAGCTTAAGGGACAGGGGTTATATGAACACTGAAGCTTTCTTT. Translation gives CASSLRDRGYMNTEAFF.